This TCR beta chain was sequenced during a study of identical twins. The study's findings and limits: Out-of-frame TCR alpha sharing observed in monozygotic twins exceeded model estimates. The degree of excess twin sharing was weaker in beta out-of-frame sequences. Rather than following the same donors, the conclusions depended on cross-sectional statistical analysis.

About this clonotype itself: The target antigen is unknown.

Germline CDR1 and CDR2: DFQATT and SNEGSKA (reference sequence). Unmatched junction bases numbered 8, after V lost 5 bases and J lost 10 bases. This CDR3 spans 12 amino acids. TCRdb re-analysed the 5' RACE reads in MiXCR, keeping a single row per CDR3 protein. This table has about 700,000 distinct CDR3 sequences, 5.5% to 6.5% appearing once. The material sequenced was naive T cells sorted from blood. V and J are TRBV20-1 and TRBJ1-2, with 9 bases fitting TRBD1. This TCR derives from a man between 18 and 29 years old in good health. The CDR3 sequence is CSASDRGAPYTF. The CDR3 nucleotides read TGCAGTGCTTCGGACAGGGGCGCGCCCTACACCTTC.